These 9 T cell receptor beta chains originate from one sample sequenced in a study of blood T cells in healthy people across ages (dated by TCRdb to the mid-2010s). Library creation used 5' RACE. Sequencing used an Illumina HiSeq 2500. The second PCR ran for about 6 to 12 cycles and used a J-beta primer mix along with a sample-barcoded 5' primer. TCRdb reworked the public reads: Q25 trimming with fastp, MiXCR clone assembly, productive beta chains retained. Rows with one shared CDR3 protein collapse into an entry with the most common genes and DNA. The table for this sample lists about 720,000 distinct CDR3 sequences; approximately 21% of them were counted only once. Roughly 22% of the sample is taken by the ten largest. Source material: blood. The receptors here all came from a man between 65 and 85 years old in good health.

V and J are TRBV10-3 and TRBJ2-2, with TRBD2 identical over 8 bases. The CDR3 runs to 17 residues. V gave up 3 bases and J gave up 4 bases; unmatched junction bases: 10. Germline V gives CDR1 ENHRY, CDR2 SYGVKD. In nucleotides, the CDR3 is TGTGCCATCAGTGAAAGCGGGAGTATTGGTATCACCGGGGAGCTGTTTTTT. It is translated as CAISESGSIGITGELFF.

V usage is TRBV18 and J usage is TRBJ1-5; D gene unclear. Trimming shortened V by 3 bases and J by 11 bases, and 11 bases separated the two germline ends. Germline CDR1 is KGHSH and CDR2 is LQKENI. This CDR3 spans 12 amino acids. In nucleotides, the CDR3 is TGTGCCAGCTCACCTGAGGGCAAGTCCCAGCATTTT. Its protein is CASSPEGKSQHF. Full variable domain (rest looked up from reference TRBV18 and TRBJ1-5): NAGVMQNPRHLVRRRGQEARLRCSPMKGHSHVYWYRQLPEEGLKFMVYLQKENIIDESGMPKERFSAEFPKEGPSILRIQQVVRGDSAAYFCASSPEGKSQHFGDGTRLSIL.

The V gene is TRBV6-6, the J gene TRBJ2-3, with D perhaps TRBD2 (6 bases). Trimming shortened V by 5 bases and J by 4 bases, and 19 bases separated the two germline ends. The CDR3 has 16 residues. Germline values: CDR1 MNHNY, CDR2 SVGAGI (reference sequence). CDR3 sequence (DNA): TGTGCCAGCAGTCCCCCGGGGGTAGTGGTCGCAGATACGCAGTATTTT. Amino acids: CASSPPGVVVADTQYF.

This clonotype was recorded at least ten times. The gene calls are TRBV4-2 and TRBJ2-1, with TRBD2 matching over 8 bases. The germline V gene encodes CDR1 LGHNA and CDR2 YNFKEQ. This CDR3 region has 16 residues. V shed 1 base and J 7 bases; nucleotides not matched to a gene: 9. CDR3 in amino acids: CASSQVVSGGYNEQFF. The CDR3 DNA reads as TGTGCCAGCAGCCAAGTAGTAAGCGGGGGATATAATGAGCAGTTCTTC.

This clonotype has just a few counts. The rearrangement uses TRBV28 and TRBJ2-5, with D unresolved. The CDR3 runs to 15 residues. V was clipped by 6 bases and J by 4 bases, with 18 bases between them. CDR1 and CDR2 (germline): MDHEN, SYDVKM. The DNA of the CDR3 is TGTGCCAGCAGCCGGCTAGTTACATTCGGAGAGACCCAGTACTTC. This gives the protein CASSRLVTFGETQYF.

This clonotype has a handful of counts. This chain links TRBV27 with TRBJ2-3, with D unclear. The germline CDR1 and CDR2 sequences are MNHEY and SMNVEV (reference sequence). The CDR3 is made up of 17 amino acids. With 4 bases removed from V and 0 bases from J, the gap between germline ends came to 17 bases. The CDR3 DNA follows: TGTGCCAGCAGTTACGACCTGGGGTTGTCTAGCACAGATACGCAGTATTTT. It codes for CASSYDLGLSSTDTQYF.

Worth noting for this clonotype: Germline is not matched at one junction end, which may reflect a read error. The rearrangement uses TRBV5-1 and TRBJ2-1, with 7 bases fitting TRBD2. This CDR3 is 15 amino acids long. The germline V gene encodes CDR1 SGHRS and CDR2 YFSETQ. CDR3 residues: CASRLVMAGDNEQFF. As DNA, the CDR3 is TGCGCCAGCAGATTGGTAATGGCGGGAGACAATGAGCAGTTCTTC.

Only a few counts were recorded for this clonotype. The chain couples TRBV7-2 to TRBJ2-1; D not resolved. Germline lookup yields CDR1 SGHTA and CDR2 FQGNSA. V was shortened by 1 base and J by 10 bases, with 11 bases between the two germline ends. The CDR3 covers 13 residues. CDR3 protein: CASSLEVAREQFF. In DNA, the CDR3 is TGTGCCAGCAGCTTAGAAGTCGCTCGCGAGCAGTTCTTC. Full variable domain (rest looked up from reference TRBV7-2 and TRBJ2-1): GAGVSQSPSNKVTEKGKDVELRCDPISGHTALYWYRQSLGQGLEFLIYFQGNSAPDKSGLPSDRFSAERTGGSVSTLTIQRTQQEDSAVYLCASSLEVAREQFFGPGTRLTVL.

This clonotype came up a few times. The chain uses TRBV20-1 and TRBJ2-1; no clear D gene. Germline V gene sequence: CDR1 DFQATT, CDR2 SNEGSKA (reference sequence). The CDR3 runs 14 residues. The V gene lost 0 bases and the J gene lost 0 bases, with 6 bases spanning the gap. CDR3 in amino acids: CSARESGSYNEQFF. The CDR3 DNA reads TGCAGTGCTAGAGAATCCGGCTCCTACAATGAGCAGTTCTTC.